This record looks at one T cell receptor beta chain sequence and its context. Antigen unknown. The data were obtained in a study of response to subunit inactivated influenza vaccine. Findings and limits, study-wide: It was the authors' suggestion that each seasonal influenza vaccination recruits few new T cells.

TCRdb reanalysed the RT-PCR reads using MiXCR and keeps one entry per CDR3 protein. The sample has 500,000 or so distinct CDR3 sequences, 16% seen once. The CDR3 length is 15 residues. Germline loops: CDR1 DFQATT, CDR2 SNEGSKA (reference sequence). Trimming removed 3 bases at V and 0 bases at J, with 15 bases between. Sample: CD4+ T cells sorted from PBMCs, taken about 23 months after vaccination. The sequence came from a man between 50 and 75 years old who received an inactivated influenza vaccine. The chain carries TRBV20-1 and TRBJ2-7; D possibly corresponds to TRBD2 (6 bases). This chain's CDR3 is CSARPGGKGSYEQYF. For the CDR3, the DNA is TGCAGTGCTAGGCCCGGAGGGAAGGGCTCCTACGAGCAGTACTTC.